Each of the 28 T cell receptor beta chains below was sequenced from the same sample in a study of T cells in Graves' hyperthyroidism and ophthalmopathy. Amplification targeted TCR beta CDR3 regions from RNA transcripts. HTBI primers were employed in a first-round RT-PCR of the TCR CDR3. Using its own MiXCR run on the multiplex PCR reads, TCRdb lists one record per CDR3 protein. The table lists about 290,000 distinct CDR3 sequences, roughly 15% of them singletons. Sequencing was done on a sample of blood. These receptors all come from a woman in her forties or fifties with Graves' hyperthyroidism that later progressed to Graves' ophthalmopathy.

The J gene is TRBJ2-1, the V gene TRBV19, with 10 bases that match TRBD2. CDR3 length: 14 residues. V dropped 5 bases and J dropped 10; count of bases not matched to a gene: 8. The germline V gene encodes CDR1 LNHDA and CDR2 SQIVND (reference sequence). DNA for the CDR3: TGTGCCAGTAGTCTTCAGCGGGAGGGGGACGAGCAGTTCTTC. This translates into CASSLQREGDEQFF.

This clonotype was observed many times. The rearrangement links TRBV29-1 to TRBJ2-3; D not resolved. V was shortened by 3 bases and J by 2 bases, with 9 bases between the two germline ends. The CDR3 covers 13 residues. The germline V gene has CDR1 SQVTM and CDR2 ANQGSEA. The CDR3 sequence: CSVESRTTDTQYF. The DNA of the CDR3 is TGCAGCGTTGAGTCTCGTACCACAGATACGCAGTATTTT.

In its sample, this clonotype was seen many times. This chain connects TRBV7-9 to TRBJ1-5, with D uncertain. The CDR3 is 13 residues long. Deletions cut 6 bases from V and 1 base from J, with 7 bases between. Germline V lookup: CDR1 SEHNR, CDR2 FQNEAQ (reference sequence). The CDR3 here is CASRDGSNQPQHF. The CDR3, as DNA: TGTGCCAGCAGGGACGGAAGCAATCAGCCCCAGCATTTT.

This clonotype was counted ten times or more. The DNA for the CDR3 is TGCGCCAGCAGCTGGGACCGACGGAGGAGCTCCTACAATGAGCAGTTCTTC. It is translated as CASSWDRRRSSYNEQFF. The chain uses TRBV5-1 and TRBJ2-1; D might be TRBD1 or TRBD2, each matching 5 bases. Trimming cost V 3 bases and J 0 bases, with 16 bases left between them. Germline V gene data show CDR1 as SGHRS and CDR2 as YFSETQ. The CDR3 spans 17 residues.

This clonotype was seen many times. J is TRBJ2-5 and V is TRBV6-1; 8 nucleotides agree with TRBD1. The CDR3 spans 15 residues. Per germline, CDR1 MNHNS and CDR2 SASEGT. Germline trimming cut 1 base from V and 3 bases from J; bases unmatched to any gene: 4. The chain's CDR3 is CASSEDRTGKETQYF. The DNA of the CDR3 is TGTGCCAGCAGTGAAGACCGGACAGGGAAAGAGACCCAGTACTTC.

This clonotype was picked up many times. The V call is TRBV28, the J call TRBJ2-3; TRBD2 agrees at 9 bases. Germline-derived CDR1 and CDR2 are MDHEN and SYDVKM. The length of the CDR3 is 23 residues. J gave up 0 bases and V 4 bases, and 26 bases lay outside the gene matches. This chain's CDR3 is CASSSLGIAGVLGRVTSTDTQYF. Written as DNA, the CDR3 is TGTGCCAGCAGTTCGCTTGGGATAGCGGGAGTATTAGGTCGAGTAACTAGCACAGATACGCAGTATTTT.

This clonotype was counted only a few times. The chain has TRBV5-6 and TRBJ2-2, with a tentative D call TRBD2 (5 bases). The CDR3 loop spans 16 amino acids. Trimming cost V 2 bases and J 0 bases, with 11 bases left between them. Germline V gene sequence: CDR1 SGHDT, CDR2 YYEEEE. CDR3: CASSFISGANTGELFF. CDR3 coding DNA: TGTGCCAGCAGCTTCATCAGCGGAGCGAACACCGGGGAGCTGTTTTTT.

This clonotype was seen at least ten times. CDR3 protein: CAWNEGSTDTQYF. The CDR3 DNA follows: TGTGCCTGGAACGAGGGGTCAACAGATACGCAGTATTTT. V is TRBV30 and J is TRBJ2-3; the D call may be TRBD1 or TRBD2 (5 bases each). The ends were cut back, 4 bases at V and 3 bases at J, with 11 bases in the middle. From germline, CDR1 is GTSNPN and CDR2 SVGIG (reference sequence). The CDR3 length is 13 residues.

Comments on this clonotype: At one of its ends the junction is not consistent with the germline gene, which may arise from a read error. The chain is built from TRBV6-1 and TRBJ2-2; 7 nucleotides align to TRBD2. This CDR3 is built from 14 residues. CDR1 and CDR2 from the germline V gene are MNHNS and SASEGT. For the CDR3, the DNA is TGTGCCAGCAGCCAGCGGGGTGGCGCCGGGGAGCTGCTTTTT. Residues: CASSQRGGAGELLF.

The table lists this clonotype with many counts. The chain carries TRBV7-9 and TRBJ2-3; D gene uncertain. The germline V gene has CDR1 SEHNR and CDR2 FQNEAQ (reference sequence). The CDR3 has 11 residues. V lost 4 bases and J lost 7, with 6 bases in between. CDR3 DNA sequence: TGTGCCAGCAGCTACGAGAATACGCAGTATTTT. Protein product: CASSYENTQYF.

This clonotype was counted many times. The chain couples TRBV6-1 to TRBJ2-7; 11 bases line up with TRBD1. The trim removed 5 bases at V and 0 bases at J, leaving 6 bases unmatched. This CDR3 spans 16 amino acids. Germline V gene sequence: CDR1 MNHNS, CDR2 SASEGT. The CDR3 protein is CASSQGQGAPSYEQYF. Written as DNA, the CDR3 is TGTGCCAGCAGTCAAGGACAGGGGGCTCCCTCCTACGAGCAGTACTTC.

This clonotype has at least ten counts. The V and J genes are TRBV6-6 and TRBJ2-7; D is possibly TRBD2 (5 bases). The CDR3 contains 16 residues. Trimming left V 0 bases short and J 5 bases short, with 17 bases between. The germline V gene encodes CDR1 MNHNY and CDR2 SVGAGI (reference sequence). The CDR3 DNA follows: TGTGCCAGCAGTTACTCGACAACGGGGAAAAACCACGAGCAGTACTTC. It codes for CASSYSTTGKNHEQYF.

This clonotype was observed a few times. The chain links TRBV30 to TRBJ1-1; the match to TRBD1 covers 8 bases. CDR1 is GTSNPN, CDR2 SVGIG, per germline (reference sequence). CDR3 size: 15 residues. After removal of 0 bases from V and 10 bases from J, the junction contained 13 bases not matched to a gene. This chain's CDR3 is CAWSVSPGGARGAFF. CDR3 nucleotide sequence: TGTGCCTGGAGTGTATCCCCAGGGGGCGCGAGGGGAGCTTTCTTT.

V usage is TRBV28 and J usage is TRBJ2-5; 14 bases align to TRBD2. This CDR3 has 15 amino acids. Germline V CDR1 and CDR2: MDHEN, SYDVKM. V trimming: 5 bases; J trimming: 5 bases; junction bases outside the gene matches: 4. DNA for the CDR3: TGTGCCAGCAGTCCCGGGACTAGCGGGAGTGAGACCCAGTACTTC. Translated, it gives CASSPGTSGSETQYF. Based on the CDR3 plus reference TRBV28 and TRBJ2-5, the full variable domain is DVKVTQSSRYLVKRTGEKVFLECVQDMDHENMFWYRQDPGLGLRLIYFSYDVKMKEKGDIPEGYSVSREKKERFSLILESASTNQTSMYLCASSPGTSGSETQYFGPGTRLLVL.

Many counts were recorded for this clonotype. The chain has TRBV2 and TRBJ2-7; 9 bases are shared with TRBD1. V was pared by 2 bases and J by 5 bases, with 13 bases of the junction left unmatched. Per the germline V gene, CDR1 is SNHLY and CDR2 is FYNNEI. The CDR3 length is 17 residues. The CDR3 here is CASSEFFRRTGANEQYF. The CDR3 DNA reads as TGTGCCAGCAGTGAATTTTTCAGGAGGACAGGGGCCAACGAGCAGTACTTC.

This clonotype showed up many times. The V and J genes are TRBV5-1 and TRBJ2-7, with D uncertain. This CDR3 spans 13 amino acids. CDR1 SGHRS and CDR2 YFSETQ come from the germline V gene. The V end was cut by 0 bases, the J end by 6 bases, with 10 bases between. DNA of the CDR3: TGCGCCAGCAGCTTGGTGGTTTCCGGCGAGCAGTACTTC. It specifies CASSLVVSGEQYF.

This clonotype was recorded many times. The rearrangement uses TRBV28 and TRBJ2-7, with 15 bases that match TRBD2. V lost 2 bases and J lost 6; bases outside the gene matches: 2. The V gene's germline CDR1 is MDHEN and CDR2 SYDVKM. The CDR3 runs 15 residues. The CDR3 reads CASSLRTSGRGEQYF. The CDR3 DNA follows: TGTGCCAGCAGTTTACGGACTAGCGGGAGGGGCGAGCAGTACTTC.

Many counts were recorded for this clonotype. V usage is TRBV13 and J usage is TRBJ2-7; 7 bases agree with TRBD1. The V gene's germline CDR1 is PRHDT and CDR2 FYEKMQ (reference sequence). V lost 2 bases and J lost 5; bases outside the gene matches: 6. The CDR3 runs to 14 residues. In DNA form, the CDR3 reads TGTGCCAGCAGCTTAAGGGACAGTTGGAACGAGCAGTACTTC. It is translated as CASSLRDSWNEQYF.

The sample holds many counts of this clonotype. This chain uses TRBV28 with TRBJ1-2, with 7 bases matching TRBD1. Trimming cost V 4 bases and J 8 bases; bases outside gene matches: 10. The CDR3 loop spans 14 amino acids. Germline-derived CDR1 and CDR2 are MDHEN and SYDVKM. Here the CDR3 reads CASSSPGQKKGYTF. The CDR3 DNA reads as TGTGCCAGCAGTTCCCCGGGACAGAAGAAGGGCTACACCTTC.

The genes are TRBV20-1 and TRBJ2-7; D is unresolved. The CDR3 has 14 amino acids. Trimming pared 2 bases from V and 0 bases from J, leaving 11 bases between. The germline V gene encodes CDR1 DFQATT and CDR2 SNEGSKA (reference sequence). CDR3 coding DNA: TGCAGTGCTAGACAAGTGGGCCCCTCCTACGAGCAGTACTTC. Its protein is CSARQVGPSYEQYF.

In its sample, this clonotype was seen many times. V usage is TRBV6-1 and J usage is TRBJ2-1; TRBD1 agrees at 8 bases. Germline CDR1 and CDR2: MNHNS and SASEGT. This CDR3 is 14 amino acids long. The ends lost 6 bases at V and 6 bases at J; junction bases unmatched: 7. Here the CDR3 reads CASRGQDGRNEQFF. DNA of the CDR3: TGTGCCAGCAGGGGACAGGACGGGCGCAATGAGCAGTTCTTC.

The sample holds many counts of this clonotype. This chain connects TRBV11-2 to TRBJ2-1, with D maybe TRBD2 (5 bases). Germline values: CDR1 SGHAT, CDR2 FQNNGV. V dropped 1 base and J dropped 5 bases, with 9 bases sitting between them. The CDR3 totals 14 residues. The CDR3 here is CASSLGGLNNEQFF. The CDR3 DNA sequence: TGTGCCAGCAGCTTAGGAGGGTTAAACAATGAGCAGTTCTTC. Using reference TRBV11-2 and TRBJ2-1 for the parts outside the CDR3, the full variable domain is EAGVAQSPRYKIIEKRQSVAFWCNPISGHATLYWYQQILGQGPKLLIQFQNNGVVDDSQLPKDRFSAERLKGVDSTLKIQPAKLEDSAVYLCASSLGGLNNEQFFGPGTRLTVL.

This clonotype has a count of ten or more. The chain recombines TRBV7-9 with TRBJ2-7; D is possibly TRBD1 or TRBD2 (5 bases each). The CDR3 consists of 17 residues. Per germline, CDR1 SEHNR and CDR2 FQNEAQ (reference sequence). Between the trimmed V and J ends, which lost 0 bases and 5 bases, there was a span of 20 bases. The CDR3 region has the DNA TGTGCCAGCAGCTTAGCTTCCTGGGACCCCCGGCGGGACGAGCAGTACTTC. It encodes CASSLASWDPRRDEQYF.

This clonotype was recorded at least ten times. This chain uses TRBV7-8 with TRBJ2-5; D is ambiguous. The CDR3 covers 18 residues. V was shortened by 1 base and J by 7 bases, with 25 bases between the two germline ends. Per the germline V gene, CDR1 is SGHVS and CDR2 is FQNEAQ. CDR3 nucleotide sequence: TGTGCCAGCAGCTTAGAGGTGTCCGGTACCTCGACATCTGGGACCCAGTACTTC. The encoded protein is CASSLEVSGTSTSGTQYF.

This clonotype has at least ten counts. V usage is TRBV10-2 and J usage is TRBJ2-7; 7 bases agree with TRBD1. The trim removed 6 bases at V and 4 bases at J, leaving 6 bases unmatched. Germline V gene sequence: CDR1 WSHSY, CDR2 SAAADI. The CDR3 is 13 residues long. The CDR3 spells CASSGTEAYEQYF. The CDR3 nucleotides are TGCGCCAGCAGCGGGACAGAGGCTTACGAGCAGTACTTC.

This clonotype was recorded many times. The chain employs TRBV5-1 and TRBJ1-5; 7 bases match TRBD1. The junction had 3 bases not matched to a gene; V was cut back by 4 bases and J by 5 bases. Germline assignment: CDR1 SGHRS and CDR2 YFSETQ. The CDR3 is 13 residues long. CDR3 coding DNA: TGCGCCAGCAGCATCAGGGGGGATCAGCCCCAGCATTTT. Translated: CASSIRGDQPQHF.

In this sample, this clonotype turned up many times. The chain carries TRBV18 and TRBJ2-5, with 8 nucleotides matching TRBD2. Germline values: CDR1 KGHSH, CDR2 LQKENI. V dropped 6 bases and J dropped 3; count of bases not matched to a gene: 6. The length of the CDR3 is 14 residues. DNA for the CDR3: TGTGCCAGCTCCCTCACTAGCGGAAAAGAGACCCAGTACTTC. Amino acids: CASSLTSGKETQYF. Looking up the rest from reference TRBV18 and TRBJ2-5 gives the full variable domain: NAGVMQNPRHLVRRRGQEARLRCSPMKGHSHVYWYRQLPEEGLKFMVYLQKENIIDESGMPKERFSAEFPKEGPSILRIQQVVRGDSAAYFCASSLTSGKETQYFGPGTRLLVL.

This rearrangement joins TRBV25-1 to TRBJ2-3; 12 bases line up with TRBD2. The CDR3 covers 16 residues. Trimming at V came to 4 bases and at J to 2 bases, leaving 4 bases not matched to a gene. The germline V gene has CDR1 MGHDK and CDR2 SYGVNS. CDR3 in DNA: TGTGCCAGCAGTGCCCGACTAGCGGGAGTCACAGATACGCAGTATTTT. Its protein is CASSARLAGVTDTQYF.